The 14 T cell receptor beta chains below all came from one sample that was sequenced in a study of control samples from healthy donors and cancer patients (dated by TCRdb to 2020 to 2021). The method behind the library was the immunoSEQ multiplex PCR assay. Imported from immuneACCESS, the table was reduced by TCRdb to in-frame sequences with V and J called. These copies leave out some clones; in studies compared against another copy, an unresolved V gene accounts for under half, and the cause of the remainder is not known. The sample table contains 90,000 to 140,000 clones; only one count was recorded for 83% of them. Clones ranked in the top ten supply around 14% of the sample. The specimen sequenced was blood. The receptors shown here come from a woman aged 50 to 60 in good health.

V and J are TRBV7-2 and TRBJ2-3; a possible D gene is TRBD2 (5 bases). Deletions cut 0 bases from V and 10 bases from J, with 5 bases between. Looked up from germline, CDR1 is SGHTA and CDR2 is FQGNSA. The CDR3 extends over 11 amino acids. The CDR3 DNA is TGTGCCAGCAGCTTAGCCGGGGCGCAGTATTTT. Translation: CASSLAGAQYF. The full variable domain, rest sourced from reference TRBV7-2 and TRBJ2-3, is GAGVSQSPSNKVTEKGKDVELRCDPISGHTALYWYRQSLGQGLEFLIYFQGNSAPDKSGLPSDRFSAERTGGSVSTLTIQRTQQEDSAVYLCASSLAGAQYFGPGTRLTVL.

The rearrangement uses TRBV11-2 and TRBJ2-2; D gene unclear. Looked up from germline, CDR1 is SGHAT and CDR2 is FQNNGV. The length of the CDR3 is 14 residues. The V and J ends lost 0 bases and 4 bases respectively, with 6 bases between them. The CDR3 reads CASSLDSVTGELFF. The CDR3 DNA reads TGTGCCAGCAGCTTAGATTCCGTCACCGGGGAGCTGTTTTTT.

This sequence joins TRBV7-2 and TRBJ2-1, with a tentative D call TRBD1 (6 bases). V lost 1 base to trimming and J lost 8 bases, with 12 bases between them. The CDR3 runs 14 residues. Germline loops: CDR1 SGHTA, CDR2 FQGNSA. CDR3 DNA sequence: TGTGCCAGCAGCTTAGATGGGACACTCGATGAGCAGTTCTTC. Translation gives CASSLDGTLDEQFF.

The rearrangement links TRBV19 to TRBJ2-5; D is ambiguous. Germline V gene data show CDR1 as LNHDA and CDR2 as SQIVND (reference sequence). V dropped 4 bases and J dropped 0 bases, with 0 bases sitting between them. The CDR3 length is 11 residues. The CDR3 here is CASSNQETQYF. CDR3 DNA sequence: TGTGCCAGTAGTAACCAAGAGACCCAGTACTTC.

V is TRBV7-3 and J is TRBJ2-1, with 9 bases lining up with TRBD2. The V gene end was trimmed by 2 bases and the J gene end by 3 bases; junction bases not matched to a gene: 5. The germline CDR1 and CDR2 sequences are SGHTA and FQGTGA. The CDR3 has 16 residues. CDR3 bases: TGTGCCAGCAGCTTACATACTAGCGGGTACTACAATGAGCAGTTCTTC. This translates into CASSLHTSGYYNEQFF.

This chain joins TRBV30 and TRBJ1-4, with D uncertain. Trimming removed 4 bases at V and 7 bases at J, with 10 bases between. CDR1 and CDR2 (germline): GTSNPN, SVGIG (reference sequence). The CDR3 sequence is 12 residues long. The CDR3 coding sequence is TGTGCCTGGAACATAAATCTTGAAAAACTGTTTTTT. This codes for CAWNINLEKLFF.

The V call is TRBV5-8, the J call TRBJ2-4; D unresolved. The CDR3 extends over 17 amino acids. The V gene's germline CDR1 is SGHTS and CDR2 YDEGEE. Trimming shortened V by 1 base and J by 1 base, and 15 bases separated the two germline ends. The CDR3 protein is CASSLSLAHEAKNIQYF. CDR3 bases: TGTGCCAGCAGCTTGAGTTTGGCCCACGAGGCCAAAAACATTCAGTACTTC.

This sequence joins TRBV10-1 and TRBJ2-6, with 10 bases fitting TRBD1. Germline-derived CDR1 and CDR2 are WNHNN and SYGVQD (reference sequence). CDR3 size: 18 residues. Losses at the gene ends were 2 bases for V and 3 bases for J; bases not matched to a gene: 7. The CDR3 bases are TGCGCCAGCAGTGAGCCGGGACAGGGGAAAATTGGGGCCAACGTCCTGACTTTC. It is translated as CASSEPGQGKIGANVLTF.

The chain joins TRBV7-3 to TRBJ2-1; 10 bases agree with TRBD2. Trimming removed 4 bases from V and 0 bases from J; junction bases left unmatched: 3. Germline CDR1 is SGHTA and CDR2 is FQGTGA. The length of the CDR3 is 16 residues. The CDR3, as DNA: TGTGCCAGCAGCTCTACTAGCGGGACCTCCTACAATGAGCAGTTCTTC. It specifies CASSSTSGTSYNEQFF.

The CDR3 is CSVVVASSGNTIYF. In nucleotides, the CDR3 is TGCAGCGTTGTGGTGGCGAGCTCTGGAAACACCATATATTTT. The chain joins TRBV29-1 to TRBJ1-3; D gene uncertain. Trimming took 4 bases from V and 0 from J, leaving 10 bases between them. The CDR3 extends over 14 amino acids. The germline gives CDR1 SQVTM, CDR2 ANQGSEA.

V gene TRBV11-3 combines with J gene TRBJ2-7, with unresolved D. This CDR3 region has 13 residues. From germline, CDR1 is SGHNT and CDR2 YENEEA. V was clipped by 2 bases and J by 3 bases, with 8 bases between them. The CDR3 nucleotides read TGTGCCAGCAGCTTAACCCCCTTCTACGAGCAGTACTTC. It yields the protein CASSLTPFYEQYF.

V and J are TRBV5-5 and TRBJ1-4; D may be TRBD1 (5 bases). In germline, CDR1 is SGHKS, CDR2 YYEKEE (reference sequence). V dropped 1 base and J dropped 0 bases, with 10 bases sitting between them. CDR3 size: 16 residues. CDR3 bases: TGTGCCAGCAGCTTGAGTACAGGAGCAACTAATGAAAAACTGTTTTTT. Its translation: CASSLSTGATNEKLFF.

The V call is TRBV5-4, the J call TRBJ2-1; 11 nucleotides line up with TRBD1. J gave up 8 bases and V 0 bases, and 13 bases lay outside the gene matches. The CDR3 sequence is 18 residues long. Germline CDR1 is SGHNT and CDR2 is YYREEE (reference sequence). CDR3 DNA sequence: TGTGCCAGCAGCTTGGCCATCAACCGGGACAGGGGGGTCTATGAGCAGTTCTTC. It yields the protein CASSLAINRDRGVYEQFF.

This rearrangement joins TRBV12-3 or TRBV12-4 to TRBJ1-1; D unclear. The CDR3 spans 13 residues. Trimming took off 6 bases at V and 5 bases at J, with 13 bases between the two ends. CDR3 DNA: TGTGCCAGCAGCTCGGGAGGTCGGACTGAAGCTTTCTTT. Protein sequence: CASSSGGRTEAFF.